The 7 T cell receptor beta chains listed next were all sequenced from one sample in a study of T cells after yellow fever vaccination. TCRdb reprocessed the 5' RACE reads with MiXCR, giving one entry per CDR3 protein. The table shows fewer than 100,000 distinct CDR3 sequences, with about 8.2% occurring only once. This material consisted of CD8+ T cells not binding an NS4B(214-222) dextramer, sorted from PBMCs, taken more than 14 days after the first yellow fever vaccination. These receptors were collected from a man aged 18 to 30 who received the YFV17D yellow fever vaccine.

This clonotype has just a few counts. The V gene is TRBV12-3 or TRBV12-4, the J gene TRBJ2-3; tentatively, D is TRBD2 (5 bases). Deletions cut 3 bases from V and 2 bases from J, with 15 bases between. There are 16 residues in the CDR3. Here the CDR3 DNA reads TGTGCCAGCAGTTTCAGCCCCGGGAAACACACAGATACGCAGTATTTT. It encodes CASSFSPGKHTDTQYF.

This clonotype has ten or more counts. The chain has TRBV5-1 and TRBJ2-3; TRBD1 aligns across 10 bases. The CDR3 has 16 residues. The germline V gene encodes CDR1 SGHRS and CDR2 YFSETQ. V gave up 4 bases and J gave up 4 bases; unmatched junction bases: 9. The chain's CDR3 is CASSRPPDRGADTQYF. The CDR3 DNA reads TGCGCCAGCAGCCGGCCACCGGACAGGGGGGCAGATACGCAGTATTTT.

This chain connects TRBV12-3 or TRBV12-4 to TRBJ2-4, with D hard to call. This CDR3 has 15 amino acids. V lost 6 bases and J lost 3, with 15 bases in between. The CDR3 sequence is CASRSHPDGKNIQYF. In DNA form, the CDR3 reads TGTGCCAGCAGATCCCACCCAGACGGCAAAAACATTCAGTACTTC.

V and J are TRBV7-2 and TRBJ2-1, with TRBD2 matching over 8 bases. The V segment lost 8 bases and the J segment 9 bases; nucleotides outside the gene matches: 3. The CDR3 has 11 amino acids. Germline V lookup: CDR1 SGHTA, CDR2 FQGNSA. CDR3 nucleotides: TGTGCCAGCCCCGGGAGGGCTGAGCAGTTCTTC. It is translated as CASPGRAEQFF.

This clonotype has only a few counts. This chain joins TRBV23-1 and TRBJ2-3; D is undetermined. TRBV23-1 belongs to the ORF category, with a function that is uncertain. V shed 6 bases and J shed 6 bases, with 16 bases lying between them. There are 14 residues in the CDR3. The DNA for the CDR3 is TGCGCCAGCAGGACCGGGTCCTTTGGGGATACGCAGTATTTT. This gives the protein CASRTGSFGDTQYF.

This clonotype was detected only a few times. The gene calls are TRBV7-9 and TRBJ1-1, with D unclear. Germline V gives CDR1 SEHNR, CDR2 FQNEAQ (reference sequence). The V gene lost 7 bases and the J gene lost 6 bases, with 12 bases spanning the gap. The CDR3 has 12 amino acids. The CDR3 region is CASTESRPEAFF. Here the CDR3 DNA reads TGTGCCAGCACTGAGTCCCGACCTGAAGCTTTCTTT.

The chain combines TRBV6-5 with TRBJ1-1; TRBD1 might be the D (6 bases). V was clipped by 5 bases and J by 5 bases, with 12 bases between them. This CDR3 region has 13 residues. Germline CDR1 and CDR2: MNHEY and SVGAGI. CDR3 DNA: TGTGCCAGCAGTCTACAGGGAAGGACTGAAGCTTTCTTT. Encoded protein: CASSLQGRTEAFF.